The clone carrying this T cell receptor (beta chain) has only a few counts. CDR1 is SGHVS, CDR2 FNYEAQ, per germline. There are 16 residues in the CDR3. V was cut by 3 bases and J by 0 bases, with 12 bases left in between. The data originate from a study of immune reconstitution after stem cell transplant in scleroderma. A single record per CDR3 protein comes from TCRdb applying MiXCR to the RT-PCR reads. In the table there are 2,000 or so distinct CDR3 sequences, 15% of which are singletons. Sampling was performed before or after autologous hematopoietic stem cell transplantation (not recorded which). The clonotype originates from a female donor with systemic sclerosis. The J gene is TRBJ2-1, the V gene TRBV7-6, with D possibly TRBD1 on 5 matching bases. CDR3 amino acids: CASSFTTGDSYNEQFF. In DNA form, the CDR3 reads TGTGCCAGCAGCTTTACCACAGGAGACTCCTACAATGAGCAGTTCTTC.